This TCR beta chain was obtained from a study of blood T cell repertoires in COVID-19. Overall study: Samples of COVID-19 (acute and convalescent) were obtained from the United States, Italy and Spain. T cells, B-cell-depleted T cells, or PBMCs supplied cDNA or gDNA.

Authors' methods: Counts of nucleated cells, estimated from reference gene primer amplification, were obtained. Profiling relied on immunoSEQ multiplex PCR, and the TCRdb table lists in-frame clones only, not all of them. The V and J calls and clone size were taken over from that table, and D and trimming were inferred from the DNA. The table records about 210,000 clones, less than 90% of them present only once. Trimming cost V 6 bases and J 8 bases; bases outside gene matches: 5. The CDR3 runs to 13 residues. The germline V gene encodes CDR1 SGHRS and CDR2 YFSETQ. V is TRBV5-1 and J is TRBJ1-6, with 7 bases lining up with TRBD1. The specimen sequenced was peripheral blood. The TCR was taken from a man in his forties with acute or convalescent COVID-19. The CDR3, as DNA: TGCGCCAGCAAGTCAGGGGGTGATTCACCCCTCCACTTT. Amino acids: CASKSGGDSPLHF.